These T cell receptor beta chains were read from a single sample in a study of cytomegalovirus exposure and HLA in healthy donors. Produced via immunoSEQ multiplex PCR; TCRdb's table is partial and in-frame only. The table shows some 190,000 clones, with more than 65% occurring only once. The sequenced sample was PBMCs. Source of these receptors: a woman aged 30 to 39 in good health and CMV-seropositive. The CDR3 runs from the conserved cysteine through the conserved F or W. Each record gives: D gene, clone size, J gene, V gene, CDR3 DNA, CDR3 protein. The D gene is left open where the match is weak. Expanded clones get a size class; other rows say once, few or many, or leave the size out.

d_gene: NA
abundance: NA
j_gene: TRBJ1-6
v_gene: TRBV27
CDR3nt: TGTGCCAGCAGACCCAGCTCAGGGTTGTCACCCCTCCACTTT
CDR3aa: CASRPSSGLSPLHF

d_gene: NA
abundance: NA
j_gene: TRBJ1-3
v_gene: TRBV4-1
CDR3nt: TGCGCCAGCAGCCAAGGTCGCGGGGTCTCTGGAAACACCATATATTTT
CDR3aa: CASSQGRGVSGNTIYF

d_gene: NA
abundance: NA
j_gene: TRBJ2-2
v_gene: TRBV4-2
CDR3nt: TGTGCCAGCAGCCTGGACAGGAACACCGGGGAGCTGTTTTTT
CDR3aa: CASSLDRNTGELFF

d_gene: TRBD2
abundance: once
j_gene: TRBJ2-7
v_gene: TRBV5-1
CDR3nt: TGCGCCAGCAGCCTCGGGACTAGCGGGGACGAGCAGTACTTC
CDR3aa: CASSLGTSGDEQYF

d_gene: TRBD1
abundance: few
j_gene: TRBJ1-4
v_gene: TRBV4-1
CDR3nt: TGCGCCAGCCCCCGGGACAGAAAATATACAACTAATGAAAAACTGTTTTTT
CDR3aa: CASPRDRKYTTNEKLFF

d_gene: TRBD1
abundance: NA
j_gene: TRBJ2-7
v_gene: TRBV29-1
CDR3nt: TGCAGCGTTTGGGACAGGGGTAGCGAGCAGTACTTC
CDR3aa: CSVWDRGSEQYF

d_gene: TRBD1
abundance: NA
j_gene: TRBJ1-1
v_gene: TRBV7-3
CDR3nt: TGTGCCAGCAGCTCCGGGACAGCGGGCACTGAAGCTTTCTTT
CDR3aa: CASSSGTAGTEAFF

d_gene: TRBD1
abundance: NA
j_gene: TRBJ2-1
v_gene: TRBV5-1
CDR3nt: TGCGCCAGCAGCCCGTCCGGGACAGTGGGTTTTGAGCAGTTCTTC
CDR3aa: CASSPSGTVGFEQFF

d_gene: NA
abundance: NA
j_gene: TRBJ1-3
v_gene: TRBV30
CDR3nt: TGTGCCTGGAGTTGGGGGGAGGGCTCTGGAAACACCATATATTTT
CDR3aa: CAWSWGEGSGNTIYF

d_gene: NA
abundance: once
j_gene: TRBJ1-6
v_gene: TRBV11-2
CDR3nt: TGTGCCAGCAGCCTCGACAGGCAGTATTCACCCCTCCACTTT
CDR3aa: CASSLDRQYSPLHF

d_gene: TRBD1
abundance: NA
j_gene: TRBJ2-7
v_gene: TRBV11-2
CDR3nt: TGTGCCAGCAGCTCCCAGCCGGGACAGCCCTACGAGCAGTACTTC
CDR3aa: CASSSQPGQPYEQYF

d_gene: NA
abundance: NA
j_gene: TRBJ2-2
v_gene: TRBV4-1
CDR3nt: TGCGCCAGCAGCGCGAGGGGGTGGACCGGGGAGCTGTTTTTT
CDR3aa: CASSARGWTGELFF

d_gene: NA
abundance: NA
j_gene: TRBJ2-5
v_gene: TRBV6-1
CDR3nt: TGTGCCAGCAGAGACATCCAGTACCAAGAGACCCAGTACTTC
CDR3aa: CASRDIQYQETQYF

d_gene: TRBD1
abundance: NA
j_gene: TRBJ2-7
v_gene: TRBV7-2
CDR3nt: TGTGCCAGCAGCTCGGGACAGGCCGCGTACGAGCAGTACTTC
CDR3aa: CASSSGQAAYEQYF

d_gene: TRBD1
abundance: NA
j_gene: TRBJ2-6
v_gene: TRBV29-1
CDR3nt: TGCAGCGTCCCCGGACAGGGTGAAGCCAACGGCCTGACTTTC
CDR3aa: CSVPGQGEANGLTF

d_gene: NA
abundance: few
j_gene: TRBJ1-4
v_gene: TRBV7-9
CDR3nt: TGTGCCAGCAGCTCCGCCGGAGGGGACCCTAATGAAAAACTGTTTTTT
CDR3aa: CASSSAGGDPNEKLFF

d_gene: NA
abundance: NA
j_gene: TRBJ2-1
v_gene: TRBV7-9
CDR3nt: TGTGCCAGCAGCTGGAGCACAGGGCCTAATGAGCAGTTCTTC
CDR3aa: CASSWSTGPNEQFF

d_gene: NA
abundance: once
j_gene: TRBJ1-1
v_gene: TRBV4-3
CDR3nt: TGCGCCAGCAGCCAGCGTACGTGGGCTGACACTGAAGCTTTCTTT
CDR3aa: CASSQRTWADTEAFF

d_gene: NA
abundance: NA
j_gene: TRBJ1-1
v_gene: TRBV29-1
CDR3nt: TGCAGCGCTCTGAGCGCTGAAGCTTTCTTT
CDR3aa: CSALSAEAFF

d_gene: TRBD1
abundance: few
j_gene: TRBJ1-6
v_gene: TRBV7-8
CDR3nt: TGTGCCAGCAGCTTGCAACAGGGGGCCCATTCACCCCTCCACTTT
CDR3aa: CASSLQQGAHSPLHF

d_gene: NA
abundance: NA
j_gene: TRBJ1-1
v_gene: TRBV28
CDR3nt: TGTGCCAGCAGTTTATTCGGGGAGATGAACACTGAAGCTTTCTTT
CDR3aa: CASSLFGEMNTEAFF

d_gene: NA
abundance: few
j_gene: TRBJ2-7
v_gene: TRBV7-2
CDR3nt: TGTGCCAGCAGCTTAGTGAGGGAAGACTACGAGCAGTACTTC
CDR3aa: CASSLVREDYEQYF

d_gene: TRBD1
abundance: few
j_gene: TRBJ1-5
v_gene: TRBV12-5
CDR3nt: TGTGCTAGTGCTTGGACAGGTAATCAGCCCCAGCATTTT
CDR3aa: CASAWTGNQPQHF

d_gene: NA
abundance: NA
j_gene: TRBJ1-1
v_gene: TRBV10-2
CDR3nt: TGCGCCAGCAGTGAGTCCAGGGTGAACACTGAAGCTTTCTTT
CDR3aa: CASSESRVNTEAFF

d_gene: TRBD1
abundance: NA
j_gene: TRBJ2-1
v_gene: TRBV5-1
CDR3nt: TGCGCCAGCAGCTCCAACAGGGGGCCTACCTACAATGAGCAGTTCTTC
CDR3aa: CASSSNRGPTYNEQFF

d_gene: NA
abundance: NA
j_gene: TRBJ1-6
v_gene: TRBV6-5
CDR3nt: TGTGCCAGCAGTCTCCGGGATTCACCCCTCCACTTT
CDR3aa: CASSLRDSPLHF

d_gene: NA
abundance: once
j_gene: TRBJ2-5
v_gene: TRBV6-6
CDR3nt: TGTGCCAGCAGTTACTCGCTAGGGAGTTACGGGACCCAGTACTTC
CDR3aa: CASSYSLGSYGTQYF

d_gene: TRBD2
abundance: NA
j_gene: TRBJ2-3
v_gene: TRBV4-2
CDR3nt: TGTGCCAGCAGCCAAGACGGGGGGGGCGGCGCGGATACGCAGTATTTT
CDR3aa: CASSQDGGGGADTQYF

d_gene: NA
abundance: NA
j_gene: TRBJ1-3
v_gene: TRBV6-5
CDR3nt: TGTGCCAGCAGTTACTCACCGACAGGCTCTGGAAACACCATATATTTT
CDR3aa: CASSYSPTGSGNTIYF

d_gene: NA
abundance: NA
j_gene: TRBJ2-5
v_gene: TRBV6-1
CDR3nt: TGTGCCAGCAGTGAAGCGGGGCAGTACCAAGAGACCCAGTACTTC
CDR3aa: CASSEAGQYQETQYF

d_gene: NA
abundance: NA
j_gene: TRBJ1-5
v_gene: TRBV2
CDR3nt: TGTGCCAGCAGTGAAGAGAAAACAGGGAATCAGCCCCAGCATTTT
CDR3aa: CASSEEKTGNQPQHF

d_gene: NA
abundance: NA
j_gene: TRBJ1-2
v_gene: TRBV29-1
CDR3nt: TGCAGCGTTAGAGCCCCAGGGGATGGCTACACCTTC
CDR3aa: CSVRAPGDGYTF

d_gene: TRBD1
abundance: once
j_gene: TRBJ2-7
v_gene: TRBV7-9
CDR3nt: TGTGCCAGCAGCTTACAGGGACAGGGGTTTTACGAGCAGTACTTC
CDR3aa: CASSLQGQGFYEQYF

d_gene: TRBD1
abundance: NA
j_gene: TRBJ1-3
v_gene: TRBV28
CDR3nt: TGTGCCAGCATGGGTGGGACAGGCCCACTCCGCTCTGGAAACACCATATATTTT
CDR3aa: CASMGGTGPLRSGNTIYF

d_gene: NA
abundance: NA
j_gene: TRBJ2-7
v_gene: TRBV7-6
CDR3nt: TGTGCCAGCAGCTACCGACAGTCCTACGAGCAGTACTTC
CDR3aa: CASSYRQSYEQYF

d_gene: NA
abundance: few
j_gene: TRBJ2-3
v_gene: TRBV7-2
CDR3nt: TGTGCCAGCAGCTTAGTAGGATTTGGGGGCTCAGGGAACACAGATACGCAGTATTTT
CDR3aa: CASSLVGFGGSGNTDTQYF

d_gene: NA
abundance: NA
j_gene: TRBJ2-2
v_gene: TRBV9
CDR3nt: TGTGCCAGCAGATTCACAGAAACCGGGGAGCTGTTTTTT
CDR3aa: CASRFTETGELFF

d_gene: TRBD1
abundance: once
j_gene: TRBJ2-3
v_gene: TRBV6-1
CDR3nt: TGTGCCAGCAGGAGGGGGCCGGCTGGCACAGATACGCAGTATTTT
CDR3aa: CASRRGPAGTDTQYF

d_gene: NA
abundance: few
j_gene: TRBJ2-7
v_gene: TRBV11-2
CDR3nt: TGTGCCAGCAGCTTAGTCAATTTCCGTTTAGACTACGAGCAGTACTTC
CDR3aa: CASSLVNFRLDYEQYF

d_gene: TRBD1
abundance: NA
j_gene: TRBJ1-2
v_gene: TRBV25-1
CDR3nt: TGTGCCGGCAGTGCAGGGGGCCCCTTCTATGGCTACACCTTC
CDR3aa: CAGSAGGPFYGYTF

d_gene: TRBD1
abundance: NA
j_gene: TRBJ2-5
v_gene: TRBV15
CDR3nt: TGTGCCACCAGCAGATGGGACAGGGGGGAGGAGACCCAGTACTTC
CDR3aa: CATSRWDRGEETQYF

d_gene: NA
abundance: NA
j_gene: TRBJ1-3
v_gene: TRBV2
CDR3nt: TGTGCCAGCAGTGAATACTCAATTAGGGGAGGGACTGGAAACACCATATATTTT
CDR3aa: CASSEYSIRGGTGNTIYF

d_gene: NA
abundance: once
j_gene: TRBJ2-1
v_gene: TRBV29-1
CDR3nt: TGCAGCGTTGTCACGTTGGAGACAGTCTACAATGAGCAGTTCTTC
CDR3aa: CSVVTLETVYNEQFF

d_gene: TRBD1
abundance: NA
j_gene: TRBJ2-1
v_gene: TRBV30
CDR3nt: TGTGCCTGGAGTTCAGGGGACAGGGATCTTGGCGAGCAGTTCTTC
CDR3aa: CAWSSGDRDLGEQFF

d_gene: TRBD1
abundance: few
j_gene: TRBJ2-7
v_gene: TRBV6-5
CDR3nt: TGTGCCAGCAGTTACTCTTCGCAGGGGGCGGGTTACGAGCAGTACTTC
CDR3aa: CASSYSSQGAGYEQYF

d_gene: TRBD2
abundance: once
j_gene: TRBJ2-4
v_gene: TRBV7-2
CDR3nt: TGTGCCAGCAAAACGGGGGGACTAGCCTTAGCCAAAAACATTCAGTACTTC
CDR3aa: CASKTGGLALAKNIQYF